This T cell receptor beta chain came from a study of cytomegalovirus exposure and HLA in healthy donors (dated by TCRdb to 2017 to 2019). A note on the overall study: An earlier analysis of roughly 500 of the donors reported over 250 Gb of sequence data and 90 million to 120 million unique TCR beta sequences obtained from around 190 million T cells. An early release covering roughly 600 HLA-typed donors comprised approximately 290 gigabases of sequencing data and about 90 million unique TCR sequences. Of the roughly 400 genotyped donors, approximately 83% fell in the genetic ancestry cluster associated with self-reported Caucasian donors. The study aimed to test whether signatures of past pathogen exposure could be identified by cataloging public T cell receptors. Using immunosequencing, the study profiled T cell repertoires from around 680 subjects and related those repertoires to cytomegalovirus serostatus. A separate validation cohort of roughly 120 different subjects was used in addition to the approximately 700-subject first cohort. To predict cytomegalovirus infection status, the study combined high-throughput TCR immunosequencing, statistical association of individual TCRs with disease status, and machine learning. A later analysis re-examined previously published TCR beta repertoires from more than 550 donors and added high-resolution HLA genotyping to investigate patterns of TCR occurrence. Rather than drawing on any new phenotypic data, the later analysis identified candidate immune exposures from TCR beta sequences and the way those sequences occurred across donors. In an earlier analysis of over 550 of the donors, high-throughput TCR beta sequencing was used to judge whether each TCR beta V gene segment behaved as functional or pseudogenic. Alongside the repertoire data, information on donor age, sex, ethnicity and CMV serostatus was compiled. In a later genetic analysis, genome-wide SNP genotypes for about 65% of the roughly 670 donors were used, and that subset was treated as a discovery cohort. All discovery cohort repertoires had been generated on a single sequencing platform. Both class I and class II loci were covered by HLA typing, at four-digit resolution. The number of donors typed differed by locus, with 629-630 for A, B, C, DRB1 and DQB1, roughly 520 for DQA1, about 610 for DPA1, and approximately 470 for DPB1. About five DR-DQ haplotypes were treated as single units for association and clustering because of strong linkage in the cohort. Among 300 to 500 genotyped donors of the cohort, an average of roughly 230,000 unique TCR beta nucleotide sequences was sequenced per donor, of which about 19% were non-productive.

Concerning this clone: This clone's antigen is unknown. The sample holds no much larger clone one base away, and base qualities are not on file.

The paper as a whole reports these results and caveats: This cohort had only TCR beta chains sequenced, and the lack of alpha or paired-chain data limited which features could be detected. A later analysis found that TCR association rates varied across HLA loci, with DRB1 alleles showing the most associated TCRs and HLA-C alleles the fewest. According to a later analysis, most CMV-associated TCR beta chains appeared to be HLA-restricted, and the HLA associations seemed to be driven largely by CMV exposure. Because counts were too low, 15 or so rarely observed V segments, including chromosome 9 orphons, were excluded from the earlier analysis of under 650 of the donors. An association between a missense DCLRE1C variant and V-gene and J-gene trimming of TCR beta chains was found in a later genetic analysis and replicated in an independent cohort. In vitro tests confirmed that a few of the cytomegalovirus-associated TCR beta chains recognize cytomegalovirus antigens. In the study, some 180 TCR beta chains were listed as associated with cytomegalovirus. Broadly in line with IMGT annotations, most TCR beta V segments showed up in productive rearrangements about 87% or about 30% of the time in an earlier analysis of around 550 of the donors. In a later analysis, HLA-associated TCR beta chains showed more clonal expansion and lower generation probabilities than non-associated chains that were equally common. According to the authors, the approach could potentially be generalized to other disease states and immunological phenotypes. The sequencing pipeline was judged likely to have produced a cluster of highly shared sequence variants as a technical artifact. When HLA alleles, especially DR and DQ, strongly co-occurred, attributing TCR associations to individual alleles was difficult. For the cohort, immune exposure information was limited to CMV serostatus. Correlated functional status among segregating V segments might be attributable to linkage disequilibrium, but an unknown experimental factor could not be ruled out. At a false discovery rate of 0.05, a later analysis linked about 17,000 TCR beta sequences to specific HLA alleles. The classifier was reported to diagnose cytomegalovirus status with high specificity and sensitivity in both the original and validation cohorts. A further reported finding was that TCR beta sequences accurately predicted the HLA-A and HLA-B alleles for most subjects in the first cohort. A later analysis reported that several top co-occurrence clusters appeared linked to parvovirus B19, influenza, CMV and Epstein-Barr virus. Sequencing depth was assumed to be roughly uniform across donors in the presence/absence analyses, though that assumption may not hold. Because some donors lacked HLA typing at each locus, the association tests relied only on the typed subset. In a later genetic analysis, fewer N-insertions in productive TCRs were reported among donors in an Asian-associated ancestry cluster than the approximately 710-donor mean. Most TCR sequences were seen in very few donors, while some public TCRs were found in many individuals. Because the 87-base-pair reads could not distinguish some IMGT-functional V segments, including TRBV6-2 and TRBV6-3, those segments were excluded.

The cohort comprised several hundred healthy bone marrow donors. Cohort members were all nominally healthy when sampled, although unrecorded immune exposures were likely present. The donor tested CMV seronegative and was one of the 352 seronegative cohort members. A peripheral blood sample was collected from each donor, and TCR beta sequencing was performed on peripheral blood mononuclear cells. The Qiagen DNeasy Blood Extraction Kit was used to extract genomic DNA from the blood cell samples. Counted from cysteine to phenylalanine, this CDR3 has 15 amino acids. Left in the record is the CDR3 DNA by itself, 45 bases read in frame from the first base. Via the germline V gene, CDR1 is MNHEY and CDR2 SVGAGI. V trim: 5 bases; J trim: 5 bases; unmatched bases: 3. The receptor library was made with the immunoSEQ multiplex PCR assay. The multiplex PCR relied on a mix of 60 forward primers for TCR Vbeta segments and 13 reverse primers for TCR Jbeta segments. The CDR3 region of rearranged TCR beta genes was amplified from genomic DNA by a multiplex PCR assay. On the Illumina HiSeq System, the amplified TCR beta libraries were sequenced as 87-base-pair reads. The authors' pipeline ran thus. In a later analysis, roughly 80 million unique TCR beta chains were counted across the 500 to 700 repertoires, and about 9.9 million of these chains were shared by at least two donors. Raw reads were error-corrected and collapsed into unique sequences with a nearest-neighbor algorithm that merged closely related sequences to remove PCR and sequencing errors. Alignment of CDR3 sequences to IMGT reference sequences was used to assign V, D and J gene segments. Each retained sequence needed at least a six-nucleotide match to both a V gene segment and a J gene segment. Rearrangements were called productive when the CDR3 lacked stop codons and stayed in frame with V and J; all others were non-productive. CDR3 was defined by IMGT convention, running from the second conserved V-encoded cysteine to the conserved J-encoded phenylalanine. The earlier analysis of about 590 of the donors excluded sequences that lacked an unambiguous match to a single V gene segment. An earlier analysis of 450 to 650 of the donors called V segments functional above 56.7% productive rearrangements and segregating when the between-donor standard deviation exceeded 5%. A statistical classification framework was built for diagnosing cytomegalovirus status from the catalog of TCR beta chain sequences. In a later analysis, V and J genes were assigned by comparing TCR nucleotide sequences against IMGT/GENE-DB human TR gene sequences. In a later analysis, CDR3 sequences and most-parsimonious VDJ recombination scenarios were assigned using the TCRdist pipeline. In a later analysis, each TCR beta chain was defined by its CDR3 amino acid sequence together with its V-gene family, and reads lacking a unique V-gene family were excluded. A later analysis removed several hundred highly shared, low-generation-probability nucleotide sequences to deal with suspected cross-contamination and a sequencing artifact. In a later analysis, a clonal expansion index for each public chain was calculated from normalized within-repertoire ranks of inferred template counts. Generation probabilities in a later analysis came from a VDJ recombination model fitted to out-of-frame rearrangements, and those results were checked against IGoR. A later analysis scored TCR-TCR, TCR-HLA and TCR-CMV co-occurrence with hypergeometric tests, applying a repertoire-size bias correction to TCR pairs. False discovery rates were estimated in a later analysis by permuting HLA or CMV assignments 20 times. In a later analysis, co-occurring TCRs were grouped using DBSCAN, and TCRdist sequence similarity was added for clustering within HLA-allele-positive subsets. Repertoires with fewer than 30,000 or more than 120,000 public chains, plus five repertoires with anomalous nucleotide sharing, were excluded from co-occurrence clustering. TCRdb stores this immuneACCESS table with in-frame sequences only. Part of the clones is absent; in the studies checked, under half of the shortfall reflects unresolved V genes, and no reason is known for the rest. The D gene and trimming were derived from the DNA, and the V and J assignments and clone size from that table. Recorded for this sample are about 140,000 clones; approximately 80% of them occurred a single time. The top ten constitute around 2% of the sample.

The V gene is TRBV6-5 and the J gene is TRBJ2-1; TRBD2 agrees with 13 junctional bases. This sequence was found in a young man in good health and CMV-seronegative. Source material: PBMCs. The bases are TGTGCCAGCAGTCAACTAGCGGGAGGGAACAATGAGCAGTTCTTC. The resulting protein is CASSQLAGGNNEQFF.